These 8 T cell receptor beta chains share one sample of origin, sequenced in a study of T cell responses to AZD1222 COVID-19 vaccine. Assay: immunoSEQ multiplex PCR; the TCRdb copy retains only in-frame clones and omits some. Of under 150,000 clones in the sample, around nine tenths are singletons; the top ten hold roughly 2.8%. Sequencing was performed on peripheral blood, taken on day 0 of MenACWY control vaccination. The receptors shown here come from an adult in good health.

The CDR3 loop is CATSLPSVSTDTQYF. Here the CDR3 DNA reads TGTGCCACCTCACTCCCAAGCGTAAGCACAGATACGCAGTATTTT. The chain recombines TRBV21-1 with TRBJ2-3; TRBD2 was called by the table and not checked on the DNA. TRBV21-1 represents a pseudogene. The CDR3 extends over 15 amino acids.

The chain carries TRBV9 and TRBJ1-5; D unclear. In germline, CDR1 is SGDLS, CDR2 YYNGEE. V shed 5 bases and J shed 0 bases, with 12 bases lying between them. The CDR3 is 15 residues long. In DNA form, the CDR3 reads TGTGCCAGCAGTGAAGACGGGTATAGCAATCAGCCCCAGCATTTT. Translating gives CASSEDGYSNQPQHF.

The V and J genes are TRBV2 and TRBJ2-5, with TRBD2 matching 14 bases. Unmatched junction bases numbered 10, after V lost 8 bases and J lost 5 bases. The germline gives CDR1 SNHLY, CDR2 FYNNEI. CDR3 length: 16 amino acids. CDR3 region: CASALGTSGRQETQYF. The CDR3 DNA sequence: TGTGCCAGCGCCCTAGGGACTAGCGGGAGACAGGAGACCCAGTACTTC.

The V gene is TRBV5-1, the J gene TRBJ2-2; 8 bases line up with TRBD1. The germline V gene encodes CDR1 SGHRS and CDR2 YFSETQ. The CDR3 sequence is 14 residues long. J gave up 10 bases and V 0 bases, and 5 bases lay outside the gene matches. The CDR3 nucleotides are TGCGCCAGCAGCTTGGAGACAGGGGCTTCGGAGCTGTTTTTT. Amino acids: CASSLETGASELFF. The full variable domain, completed using reference TRBV5-1 and TRBJ2-2, is KAGVTQTPRYLIKTRGQQVTLSCSPISGHRSVSWYQQTPGQGLQFLFEYFSETQRNKGNFPGRFSGRQFSNSRSEMNVSTLELGDSALYLCASSLETGASELFFGEGSRLTVL.

The rearrangement joins TRBV9 to TRBJ1-1; D is perhaps TRBD1 (6 bases). The CDR3 contains 17 residues. V was cut by 0 bases and J by 0 bases, with 15 bases left in between. Germline lookup yields CDR1 SGDLS and CDR2 YYNGEE. The CDR3 coding sequence is TGTGCCAGCAGCGTAGGTATGACAGGAGGGGTGAACACTGAAGCTTTCTTT. Protein: CASSVGMTGGVNTEAFF.

The chain employs TRBV7-2 and TRBJ2-2, with unresolved D. Trimming took 9 bases from V and 0 from J, leaving 14 bases between them. The CDR3 runs 15 residues. The germline CDR1 and CDR2 sequences are SGHTA and FQGNSA. The CDR3 protein is CASGKGGSNTGELFF. Here the CDR3 DNA reads TGTGCCAGTGGTAAGGGCGGTTCGAACACCGGGGAGCTGTTTTTT. Together with reference TRBV7-2 and TRBJ2-2, the CDR3 gives the full variable domain: GAGVSQSPSNKVTEKGKDVELRCDPISGHTALYWYRQSLGQGLEFLIYFQGNSAPDKSGLPSDRFSAERTGGSVSTLTIQRTQQEDSAVYLCASGKGGSNTGELFFGEGSRLTVL.

This chain connects TRBV4-2 to TRBJ1-2; D is possibly TRBD1 (5 bases). CDR1 LGHNA and CDR2 YNFKEQ come from the germline V gene. This CDR3 is 15 amino acids long. V gave up 0 bases and J gave up 2 bases, with 10 bases separating them. CDR3 sequence reads: CASSQDPTGNYGYTF. Here the CDR3 DNA reads TGTGCCAGCAGCCAAGACCCTACAGGAAACTATGGCTACACCTTC.

This chain joins TRBV2 and TRBJ1-5; a possible D gene is TRBD1 (5 bases). The CDR3 length is 14 residues. Germline CDR1 and CDR2: SNHLY and FYNNEI. The germline V and J ends were trimmed by 7 bases and 0 bases, with 10 bases remaining between them. CDR3 DNA: TGTGCCAGCAAGGTGGGACTTAGCAATCAGCCCCAGCATTTT. This sequence encodes CASKVGLSNQPQHF.